The source of this T cell receptor beta chain is a study of tumor-infiltrating lymphocytes in primary liver carcinoma. On the study more broadly: These patients were men and women whose ages were 30 to 69 years.

The study, taken as a whole, reports: Tumors carried a top-250-clone fraction significantly exceeding that of blood (p = 0.039).

cDNA specific to TCR beta was made from 500 ng of total RNA, with a constant-region primer employed for priming. Three nested multiplex PCR rounds, a slightly modified ARM-PCR, produced the libraries for TCR beta. TRBV1-TRBV30 forward and Cbeta reverse primers drove the first two roughly 10-cycle rounds. TCRdb fed the multiplex PCR reads into MiXCR, producing one record per CDR3 protein. The sample consists of about 120,000 distinct CDR3 sequences, about two thirds of them appearing once. Unsorted bulk tissue (roughly 17-34 mg) underwent RNA and DNA co-extraction. Resecting the tumor surgically was how the patients' primary liver carcinoma was treated. Infection with HBV was chronic in patients; they were treatment-naive. In germline, CDR1 is MNHNS, CDR2 SASEGT. The CDR3 totals 14 residues. Regarding this clonotype: Its antigen is not identified. One junction end does not reproduce the germline sequence, and a read error may be involved.

The rearrangement links TRBV6-1 to TRBJ1-1; D might be TRBD1 (5 bases). The specimen sequenced was tumor-adjacent normal liver tissue. The source of this sequence is a woman in her fifties or sixties with primary liver carcinoma and hepatitis B virus infection. CDR3 residues: CARSVRDPNTEAFF. CDR3 DNA sequence: TGCGCCAGGAGTGTTAGGGACCCGAACACTGAAGCTTTCTTT.